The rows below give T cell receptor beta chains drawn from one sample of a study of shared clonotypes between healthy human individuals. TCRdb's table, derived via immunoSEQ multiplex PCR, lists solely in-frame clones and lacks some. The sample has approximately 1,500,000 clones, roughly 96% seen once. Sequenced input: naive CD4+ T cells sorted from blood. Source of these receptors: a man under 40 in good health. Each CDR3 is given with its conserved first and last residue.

CASSYAGHYGYTF	13	TRBV6-5	TRBJ1-2
CSAAGEETQYF	11	TRBV20-1	TRBJ2-5
CASSLELAGGPYEQYF	16	TRBV7-2	TRBJ2-7
CASSLLSGVDTQYF	14	TRBV27	TRBJ2-3
CASSTKGVNTGELFF	15	TRBV6-5	TRBJ2-2
CASSPRQGSRETQYF	15	TRBV19	TRBJ2-5
CASTPPGTDTQYF	13	TRBV6-4	TRBJ2-3
CASSEALLSVLNTEAFF	17	TRBV6-1	TRBJ1-1
CASRMAANTGELFF	14	TRBV10-2	TRBJ2-2
CATSSGTPVYTF	12	TRBV15	TRBJ1-2
CASSLDLTQQYF	12	TRBV7-9	TRBJ2-7
CASSPLNTQYF	11	TRBV7-3	TRBJ2-3
CASSIGDTDYGYTF	14	TRBV19	TRBJ1-2
CASSMGGSGNTIYF	14	TRBV19	TRBJ1-3
CASRRTGANTGELFF	15	TRBV7-9	TRBJ2-2
CSAAVHSYEQYF	12	TRBV29-1	TRBJ2-7
CASSRTRRISAGNTIYF	17	TRBV28	TRBJ1-3
CASSQEAQETQYF	13	TRBV11-2	TRBJ2-5
CASSLAGSPGELFF	14	TRBV5-1	TRBJ2-2
CASSVALQETQYF	13	TRBV9	TRBJ2-5
CATSRDPTSGYEQYF	15	TRBV15	TRBJ2-7
CASSQDKLPLSSYNEQFF	18	TRBV4-1	TRBJ2-1
CASSQGQGANQPQHF	15	TRBV4-1	TRBJ1-5
CASSPLAGLAKNIQYF	16	TRBV18	TRBJ2-4
CASSAEQWAYEQYF	14	TRBV5-1	TRBJ2-7
CASSFGQQETQYF	13	TRBV11-2	TRBJ2-5
CASSFSITGELFF	13	TRBV7-9	TRBJ2-2
CASSRGPGEQYF	12	TRBV28	TRBJ2-7
CASSPDHEQYF	11	TRBV18	TRBJ2-7
CASSILGGLEQYF	13	TRBV25-1	TRBJ2-7
CASSRRTGRPDTQYF	15	TRBV14	TRBJ2-3
CASSPGGTANTGELFF	16	TRBV7-3	TRBJ2-2
CASSLDRAGEQYF	13	TRBV7-7	TRBJ2-7
CASSIGRADEKLFF	14	TRBV19	TRBJ1-4
CASSLYRGKKETQYF	15	TRBV18	TRBJ2-5
CASNSGYEQYF	11	TRBV28	TRBJ2-7
CASSPDRGSNQPQHF	15	TRBV18	TRBJ1-5
CASSIVQGASETQYF	15	TRBV19	TRBJ2-5
CASSQRGGVNTEAFF	15	TRBV5-1	TRBJ1-1
CASSRPPLAGGTDTQYF	17	TRBV4-1	TRBJ2-3
CASSAGVSETQYF	13	TRBV14	TRBJ2-5
CASDSSGNTIYF	12	TRBV7-9	TRBJ1-3
CASRSLAKRPEAFF	14	TRBV19	TRBJ1-1
CASSLRAANTEAFF	14	TRBV7-6	TRBJ1-1
CASSLLGGLNTEAFF	15	TRBV14	TRBJ1-1
CASSFSTGTGLSNQPQHF	18	TRBV7-9	TRBJ1-5
CATSRDLPRGGSGNTIYF	18	TRBV15	TRBJ1-3
CASSLTGLYEQYF	13	TRBV28	TRBJ2-7
CASNPTGGLSWEPTYNEQFF	20	TRBV2	TRBJ2-1
CASSRGQDTDTQYF	14	TRBV4-2	TRBJ2-3
CASTRTPGANVLTF	14	TRBV28	TRBJ2-6